The source of this T cell receptor beta chain is a study of shared clonotypes between healthy human individuals. The method was immunoSEQ multiplex PCR; TCRdb's version includes in-frame clones alone and lacks a portion of them. The sample contains about 2.3 million clones, under 95% of which appear only once. This CDR3 spans 15 amino acids. J lost 2 bases, V lost 4 bases, and 5 bases had no gene match. The germline CDR1 and CDR2 sequences are SGHRS and YFSETQ. Sequencing was carried out using naive CD4+ T cells from PBMCs. Documented subset: CD45RA+ positively selected. The chain has TRBV5-1 and TRBJ1-2, with TRBD1 matching 10 bases. The sequence derives from a man between 18 and 35 years old in good health. Some clones in this sample may be carry-over from other donors' samples. CDR3 loop: CASSPRTGGNYGYTF. The DNA for the CDR3 is TGCGCCAGCAGCCCCCGGACAGGGGGAAACTATGGCTACACCTTC.